This TCR beta chain came from a study of T cells in localized non-small cell lung cancer. Regarding this clone: No antigen is known for it.

Whole-study results and caveats: Heterogeneity remains possible, as sequencing covered one tumor region only. Median detection of top 100 tumor clones in adjacent lung was about 52 clones. Higher adjacent-lung clonality was associated with shorter survival. The study found T cell clonality highest in uninvolved adjacent lung, above tumor.

Clones were sequenced by immunoSEQ multiplex PCR, and TCRdb holds only the in-frame ones, with some missing. In the table there are 60,000 to 85,000 clones, 70% to 90% of which are singletons. V gave up 4 bases and J gave up 7 bases, with 14 bases separating them. This CDR3 spans 15 amino acids. CDR1 and CDR2 from the germline V gene are SGHTA and FQGNSA. The chain couples TRBV7-2 to TRBJ1-6, with D unclear. The TCR comes from a male donor aged 60 or over with stage III squamous cell lung carcinoma. The sequencing here drew on peripheral blood, taken before any cancer treatment. The CDR3 spells CASSSSGSKNSPLHF. Here the CDR3 DNA reads TGTGCCAGCAGCTCATCCGGGTCCAAAAATTCACCCCTCCACTTT.